This T cell receptor beta chain was sequenced in a study of blood T cell repertoires in COVID-19. As for the study in general: Acute-phase and convalescent COVID-19 samples originated in the United States, Italy and Spain.

Original analysis: Amplification with reference gene primers provided the estimates of nucleated cell counts. The method was immunoSEQ multiplex PCR; TCRdb's version includes in-frame clones alone and lacks a portion of them. V, J and clone size reflect that table, while D and trimming were determined from the DNA. Altogether about 310,000 clones are present, 87% being singletons, with the ten largest covering about 9.8%. Recovery meant two consecutive negative NP/OP PCR tests, professional clearance, or resolved symptoms. Sample: PBMCs or T cells enriched from blood (not recorded which). This receptor was identified in a woman in her late teens or twenties who had recovered from COVID-19.

The CDR3 DNA follows: TGTGCCAGTCGACAGAGTGGCACCGGGGAGCTGTTTTTT. Residues: CASRQSGTGELFF. The genes are TRBV6-4 and TRBJ2-2; possibly TRBD1 for D (5 bases). V lost 9 bases to trimming and J lost 4 bases, with 12 bases between them. The length of the CDR3 is 13 residues. Germline CDR1 MRHNA, CDR2 SNTAGT.